This entry lists 28 T cell receptor beta chains sequenced from one sample in a study of spatial heterogeneity in lung cancer. Notes on the study in general: Higher tumor mutation counts went along with higher counts of expanded intratumoral alpha and beta TCRs.

TCRdb recomputed calls from the 5' RACE reads with MiXCR, one row per CDR3 protein. The sample has 100,000 or so distinct CDR3 sequences; 4.4% are singletons. Antigen specificity for these receptors is unknown. Time point noted: sample taken at primary tumor resection. This material consisted of lung tumor tissue, taken at surgery. These TCRs come from a male donor with early-stage non-small cell lung cancer.

Ten or more counts support this clonotype. The chain employs TRBV4-1 and TRBJ2-3; maybe TRBD1 (6 bases). The CDR3 has 17 residues. Trimming shortened V by 0 bases and J by 5 bases, and 18 bases separated the two germline ends. CDR1 is MGHRA, CDR2 YSYEKL, per germline. CDR3 sequence reads: CASSQDRRQDDRDTQYF. The CDR3 coding sequence is TGCGCCAGCAGCCAAGATAGGAGACAGGACGACAGAGATACGCAGTATTTT.

V gene TRBV20-1 combines with J gene TRBJ2-7, with D perhaps TRBD1 or TRBD2 (5 bases each). This CDR3 is built from 13 residues. Trimming removed 6 bases at V and 2 bases at J, with 14 bases between. Germline loops: CDR1 DFQATT, CDR2 SNEGSKA (reference sequence). CDR3 nucleotides: TGCAGTGCGCTCGGGGACCGAGCCTACGAGCAGTACTTC. Amino acids: CSALGDRAYEQYF.

This clonotype was observed a handful of times. The chain couples TRBV11-2 to TRBJ1-3, with D possibly being TRBD1 (5 bases). The CDR3 has 15 amino acids. Germline V gives CDR1 SGHAT, CDR2 FQNNGV. Trimming took off 5 bases at V and 0 bases at J, with 11 bases between the two ends. The CDR3 region is CASSPRESSGNTIYF. The CDR3 coding sequence is TGTGCCAGCAGCCCCAGGGAAAGCTCTGGAAACACCATATATTTT. The variable domain in full, with the rest retrieved from reference TRBV11-2 and TRBJ1-3, is EAGVAQSPRYKIIEKRQSVAFWCNPISGHATLYWYQQILGQGPKLLIQFQNNGVVDDSQLPKDRFSAERLKGVDSTLKIQPAKLEDSAVYLCASSPRESSGNTIYFGEGSWLTVV.

This clonotype was picked up many times. The chain links TRBV3-1 to TRBJ2-7; TRBD1 aligns across 7 bases. The ends lost 8 bases at V and 7 bases at J; junction bases unmatched: 14. The CDR3 runs to 14 residues. Germline V gene data show CDR1 as LGHDT and CDR2 as YNNKEL (reference sequence). The CDR3 loop reads CASSHRGRGVEQYF. The CDR3 bases are TGTGCCAGCTCCCACAGGGGCCGGGGAGTAGAGCAGTACTTC.

This clonotype was counted many times. The CDR3 sequence is CSAGGDRSSYEQYF. CDR3 in DNA: TGCAGTGCTGGGGGGGACAGGTCGTCCTACGAGCAGTACTTC. The chain is built from TRBV20-1 and TRBJ2-7, with D possibly matching TRBD1 (8 bases). The CDR3 is 14 amino acids. Trimming shortened V by 5 bases and J by 1 base, and 15 bases separated the two germline ends. Germline lookup yields CDR1 DFQATT and CDR2 SNEGSKA (reference sequence).

This clonotype came up many times. J is TRBJ1-6 and V is TRBV7-9, with D hard to call. The germline gives CDR1 SEHNR, CDR2 FQNEAQ (reference sequence). V was trimmed by 5 bases and J by 15 bases, leaving 11 bases between them. The CDR3 extends over 11 amino acids. CDR3 DNA: TGTGCCAGCAGCAGTGGCATCGGCCTCCACTTT. This gives the protein CASSSGIGLHF. The complete variable domain, with remaining parts taken from reference TRBV7-9 and TRBJ1-6, reads DTGVSQNPRHKITKRGQNVTFRCDPISEHNRLYWYRQTLGQGPEFLTYFQNEAQLEKSRLLSDRFSAERPKGSFSTLEIQRTEQGDSAMYLCASSSGIGLHFGNGTRLTVT.

This clonotype was seen a handful of times. The V gene is TRBV20-1, the J gene TRBJ2-3; 8 nucleotides line up with TRBD2. CDR1 is DFQATT, CDR2 SNEGSKA, per germline (reference sequence). The CDR3 is made up of 14 amino acids. The trim removed 4 bases at V and 5 bases at J, leaving 8 bases unmatched. The CDR3 nucleotides read TGCAGTGCTATCGAGCGGGAGTGGGTAGATACGCAGTATTTT. As protein: CSAIEREWVDTQYF.

The chain couples TRBV5-1 to TRBJ1-6, with D tentatively TRBD1 (6 bases). Trimming shortened V by 0 bases and J by 7 bases, and 8 bases separated the two germline ends. The CDR3 runs 14 residues. Germline CDR1 and CDR2: SGHRS and YFSETQ. The chain's CDR3 is CASSLATGNSPLHF. The DNA of the CDR3 is TGCGCCAGCAGCTTGGCAACAGGGAATTCACCCCTCCACTTT.

In its sample, this clonotype was seen a few times. This chain links TRBV4-1 with TRBJ2-7, with TRBD2 as a possible D gene (6 bases). CDR1 is MGHRA and CDR2 is YSYEKL in the germline V gene. The ends were cut back, 8 bases at V and 4 bases at J, with 33 bases in the middle. This CDR3 is 19 amino acids long. The CDR3 DNA reads TGCGCCAGCGGAGATTGGAGGGACGGGCACGGGCCCCCCGTATACGAGCAGTACTTC. It specifies CASGDWRDGHGPPVYEQYF.

This clonotype was detected ten times or more. This chain joins TRBV20-1 and TRBJ1-1, with D maybe TRBD1 (5 bases). CDR1 DFQATT and CDR2 SNEGSKA come from the germline V gene (reference sequence). Trimming left V 0 bases short and J 3 bases short, with 11 bases between. The CDR3 spans 14 residues. Written as DNA, the CDR3 is TGCAGTGCTAGAGATTTCCGAGGGGACACTGAAGCTTTCTTT. Translating it yields CSARDFRGDTEAFF.

V is TRBV20-1 and J is TRBJ1-1; 11 nucleotides agree with TRBD1. V shed 4 bases and J 3 bases; nucleotides not matched to a gene: 13. Germline lookup yields CDR1 DFQATT and CDR2 SNEGSKA (reference sequence). The CDR3 sequence is 17 residues long. The CDR3 reads CSAIPPPGQGVDTEAFF. The CDR3 nucleotides read TGCAGTGCTATACCACCCCCGGGACAGGGGGTCGACACTGAAGCTTTCTTT.

This clonotype was seen repeatedly, ten times or more. The chain is built from TRBV7-9 and TRBJ2-7; D is ambiguous. CDR3 size: 13 residues. V was clipped by 7 bases and J by 0 bases, with 10 bases between them. The V gene's germline CDR1 is SEHNR and CDR2 FQNEAQ (reference sequence). The CDR3 spells CASTLSPSYEQYF. DNA of the CDR3: TGTGCCAGCACCCTTAGCCCCTCCTACGAGCAGTACTTC. Together with reference TRBV7-9 and TRBJ2-7, the CDR3 gives the full variable domain: DTGVSQNPRHKITKRGQNVTFRCDPISEHNRLYWYRQTLGQGPEFLTYFQNEAQLEKSRLLSDRFSAERPKGSFSTLEIQRTEQGDSAMYLCASTLSPSYEQYFGPGTRLTVT.

This clonotype was recorded at least ten times. The chain joins TRBV20-1 to TRBJ1-5; TRBD1 is a possible D gene (6 bases). This CDR3 region has 13 residues. The V and J ends lost 3 bases and 4 bases respectively, with 10 bases between them. CDR1 and CDR2 from the germline V gene are DFQATT and SNEGSKA (reference sequence). The CDR3 loop is CSASGGQNQPQHF. For the CDR3, the DNA is TGCAGTGCTAGTGGGGGACAAAATCAGCCCCAGCATTTT.

This clonotype came up a few times. CDR3 region: CASRTWSRTAEAFF. The CDR3 nucleotides read TGTGCCAGCAGGACCTGGAGCCGGACGGCTGAAGCTTTCTTT. The chain couples TRBV6-5 to TRBJ1-1; D unclear. Germline CDR1 and CDR2: MNHEY and SVGAGI. The CDR3 covers 14 residues. Trimming pared 6 bases from V and 6 bases from J, leaving 17 bases between.

This clonotype was seen at least ten times. This sequence joins TRBV24-1 and TRBJ2-1, with 7 bases aligning to TRBD2. The germline V gene encodes CDR1 KGHDR and CDR2 SFDVKD. This CDR3 is 15 amino acids long. Unmatched junction bases numbered 9, after V lost 3 bases and J lost 8 bases. The CDR3 coding sequence is TGTGCCACCAGTGATAGACTAGCAGGGACCCATGAGCAGTTCTTC. Translating it yields CATSDRLAGTHEQFF.

V gene TRBV27 combines with J gene TRBJ1-5; D gene ambiguous. Trimming left V 5 bases short and J 0 bases short, with 11 bases between. Germline V gene sequence: CDR1 MNHEY, CDR2 SMNVEV (reference sequence). CDR3 length equals 15 residues. CDR3: CASSPGSYSNQPQHF. For the CDR3, the DNA is TGTGCCAGCAGTCCCGGTTCTTATAGCAATCAGCCCCAGCATTTT.

This clonotype was detected ten times or more. The rearrangement joins TRBV5-1 to TRBJ2-3, with no clear D. The length of the CDR3 is 13 residues. Germline V lookup: CDR1 SGHRS, CDR2 YFSETQ. V was pared by 4 bases and J by 5 bases, with 11 bases between. CDR3 DNA sequence: TGCGCCAGCAGCCTACTGCTGGAAGATACGCAGTATTTT. It is translated as CASSLLLEDTQYF.

This clonotype was recorded at least ten times. V usage is TRBV20-1 and J usage is TRBJ2-1; 7 bases align to TRBD2. There are 12 residues in the CDR3. From germline, CDR1 is DFQATT and CDR2 SNEGSKA (reference sequence). CDR3 in amino acids: CRPIAGDDEQFF. The CDR3 DNA reads TGCAGGCCCATAGCGGGTGATGATGAGCAGTTCTTC.

There are many counts of this clonotype. The chain is built from TRBV11-2 and TRBJ2-2; 8 positions agree with TRBD1. J lost 3 bases, V lost 8 bases, and 11 bases had no gene match. Germline assignment: CDR1 SGHAT and CDR2 FQNNGV. This CDR3 is built from 16 residues. The chain's CDR3 is CASGTDRGRDTGELFF. DNA of the CDR3: TGTGCCAGCGGAACCGACAGGGGACGGGACACCGGGGAGCTGTTTTTT. Combining the CDR3 with reference TRBV11-2 and TRBJ2-2 gives the whole variable domain EAGVAQSPRYKIIEKRQSVAFWCNPISGHATLYWYQQILGQGPKLLIQFQNNGVVDDSQLPKDRFSAERLKGVDSTLKIQPAKLEDSAVYLCASGTDRGRDTGELFFGEGSRLTVL.

This clonotype was seen ten or more times. This chain joins TRBV25-1 and TRBJ2-7, with D unclear. The germline gives CDR1 MGHDK, CDR2 SYGVNS. The CDR3 is 12 residues long. V shed 5 bases and J shed 0 bases, with 5 bases lying between them. The CDR3 DNA sequence: TGTGCCAGCAGTTTATCCTCCTACGAGCAGTACTTC. Amino acids: CASSLSSYEQYF.

This clonotype was detected many times. The genes are TRBV12-3 or TRBV12-4 and TRBJ1-5; the D is unclear. There are 14 residues in the CDR3. The germline V and J ends were trimmed by 5 bases and 0 bases, with 8 bases remaining between them. The DNA for the CDR3 is TGTGCCAGCAGTCTGGTGAATAGCAATCAGCCCCAGCATTTT. This gives the protein CASSLVNSNQPQHF.

This clonotype was found many times. The rearrangement uses TRBV7-9 and TRBJ2-5; tentatively, D is TRBD1 (5 bases). In germline, CDR1 is SEHNR, CDR2 FQNEAQ (reference sequence). CDR3 length equals 12 residues. Trimming shortened V by 6 bases and J by 5 bases, and 10 bases separated the two germline ends. CDR3 in DNA: TGTGCCAGCAGATCCAGGGCTGAGACCCAGTACTTC. Protein product: CASRSRAETQYF.

This clonotype was observed many times. V gene TRBV7-9 combines with J gene TRBJ2-1, with 10 nucleotides matching TRBD2. This CDR3 comprises 15 residues. Trimming cost V 6 bases and J 8 bases; bases outside gene matches: 10. Per germline, CDR1 SEHNR and CDR2 FQNEAQ (reference sequence). CDR3 sequence reads: CASRASGSRSDEQFF. The CDR3 DNA reads TGTGCCAGCAGGGCTAGCGGGAGCCGGTCGGATGAGCAGTTCTTC.

This clonotype has just a few counts. The CDR3 bases are TGTGCCAGCAGTTCTAGCGATACGAACACCGGGGAGCTGTTTTTT. Amino acid sequence: CASSSSDTNTGELFF. V gene TRBV12-3 or TRBV12-4 combines with J gene TRBJ2-2; D perhaps matches TRBD2 (6 bases). CDR3 length equals 15 residues. V dropped 4 bases and J dropped 0 bases, with 9 bases sitting between them.

This clonotype was detected many times. The junction and the germline gene differ at one end; a read error may be behind it. This chain joins TRBV20-1 and TRBJ1-1, with a weak D call TRBD1 (6 bases). The length of the CDR3 is 12 residues. CDR1 is DFQATT and CDR2 is SNEGSKA in the germline V gene (reference sequence). CDR3 DNA sequence: TGCAGTGCTAGAGACCCCCTTGGGACAACACCTTTT. Its translation: CSARDPLGTTPF.

The V and J genes are TRBV28 and TRBJ2-7, with a tentative D call TRBD1 (8 bases). The CDR3 totals 12 residues. The V end was cut by 5 bases, the J end by 5 bases, with 10 bases between. Germline V gene data show CDR1 as MDHEN and CDR2 as SYDVKM. The CDR3 spells CASSTGGDEQYF. The CDR3 nucleotides are TGTGCCAGCAGTACAGGGGGGGACGAGCAGTACTTC.

This clonotype was seen at least ten times. The V call is TRBV9, the J call TRBJ1-2; D is unclear. CDR3 length: 13 residues. V was clipped by 0 bases and J by 6 bases, with 9 bases between them. Germline lookup yields CDR1 SGDLS and CDR2 YYNGEE. CDR3 sequence: CASSVGGSDGYTF. The CDR3 nucleotides are TGTGCCAGCAGCGTAGGGGGATCCGATGGCTACACCTTC. Together with reference TRBV9 and TRBJ1-2, the CDR3 gives the full variable domain: DSGVTQTPKHLITATGQRVTLRCSPRSGDLSVYWYQQSLDQGLQFLIQYYNGEERAKGNILERFSAQQFPDLHSELNLSSLELGDSALYFCASSVGGSDGYTFGSGTRLTVV.

In this sample, this clonotype turned up a few times. The chain has TRBV6-5 and TRBJ2-7; D gene unclear. This CDR3 has 12 amino acids. Germline CDR1 reads MNHEY; CDR2 reads SVGAGI. Trimming shortened V by 4 bases and J by 7 bases, and 11 bases separated the two germline ends. This chain's CDR3 is CASSSADGEQYF. CDR3 coding DNA: TGTGCCAGCAGTTCCGCGGACGGTGAGCAGTACTTC.